Listed below are T cell receptor beta chains from one sample, sequenced in a study of blood T cell repertoires in COVID-19. Data came from immunoSEQ multiplex PCR; TCRdb stores just in-frame clones and leaves some out. The table has 350,000 to 450,000 clones, around nine tenths seen once. The sample taken for sequencing was PBMCs or T cells enriched from blood (not recorded which). The receptor source for this set is a woman younger than 35 who had been exposed to COVID-19. Both conserved end residues are part of each CDR3. D genes are given only for firm matches. Clone size is given for some rows only: seen once, a few or many times, or a class if the clone is expanded.

J gene | V gene | D gene | clone size | CDR3 protein | CDR3 DNA
TRBJ2-5 | TRBV21-1 | NA | NA | CASSKALWEGQETQYF | TGTGCCAGCAGCAAAGCGCTGTGGGAGGGCCAAGAGACCCAGTACTTC
TRBJ1-4 | TRBV13 | TRBD1 | once | CASSSTGDEKLFF | TGTGCCAGCAGCTCGACAGGGGATGAAAAACTGTTTTTT
TRBJ2-3 | TRBV7-2 | NA | NA | CASSPSLAVSTDTQYF | TGTGCCAGCAGCCCCTCTCTGGCGGTTAGCACAGATACGCAGTATTTT
TRBJ1-2 | TRBV28 | NA | NA | CASTTGFFGEF | TGTGCCAGCACGACAGGTTTCTTTGGGGAATTC
TRBJ2-1 | TRBV7-9 | TRBD1 | NA | CASRDPGQGAGEQFF | TGTGCCAGCAGAGACCCGGGACAGGGGGCCGGTGAGCAGTTCTTC
TRBJ2-2 | TRBV11-3 | NA | NA | CASSRSQGTNTGELFF | TGTGCCAGCAGCCGGTCCCAGGGGACGAACACCGGGGAGCTGTTTTTT
TRBJ2-2 | TRBV28 | NA | NA | CASSLNGWTLTGELFF | TGTGCCAGCAGTTTAAATGGGTGGACTTTAACCGGGGAGCTGTTTTTT
TRBJ1-2 | TRBV18 | TRBD1 | NA | CASSPQGAGGYTF | TGTGCCAGCTCACCTCAGGGGGCTGGTGGCTACACCTTC
TRBJ1-2 | TRBV6-6 | TRBD1 | NA | CASSYSGTGNGYTF | TGTGCCAGCAGTTACTCCGGGACAGGGAATGGCTACACCTTC
TRBJ1-3 | TRBV30 | NA | NA | CATTAAISGNTIYF | TGTGCCACGACCGCAGCGATCTCTGGAAACACCATATATTTT
TRBJ1-6 | TRBV30 | NA | NA | CAWSVLRTASSPLHF | TGTGCCTGGAGTGTACTTAGGACAGCCTCTTCACCCCTCCACTTT
TRBJ1-3 | TRBV2 | NA | NA | CASRRSSGNTIYF | TGTGCCAGCAGGAGGAGCTCTGGAAACACCATATATTTT
TRBJ1-2 | TRBV27 | NA | NA | CASSLGPGDYGYTF | TGTGCCAGCAGTTTAGGTCCAGGGGACTATGGCTACACCTTC
TRBJ1-1 | TRBV5-1 | NA | NA | CASSLGGGNTEAFF | TGCGCCAGCAGCTTGGGAGGCGGGAACACTGAAGCTTTCTTT
TRBJ1-2 | TRBV28 | TRBD1 | NA | CASSAGTVNYGYTF | TGTGCCAGCAGCGCCGGGACAGTTAACTATGGCTACACCTTC
TRBJ2-5 | TRBV5-1 | TRBD2 | NA | CASSLPGLAGRQETQYF | TGCGCCAGCAGCCTCCCGGGACTAGCGGGCCGCCAAGAGACCCAGTACTTC
TRBJ1-1 | TRBV6-1 | NA | NA | CASSDPRVIAFF | TGTGCCAGCAGTGATCCGCGAGTTATAGCTTTCTTT
TRBJ2-3 | TRBV4-1 | NA | NA | CASSQDHLSGGVDTQYF | TGCGCCAGCAGCCAAGATCATCTGAGCGGTGGGGTAGATACGCAGTATTTT
TRBJ1-5 | TRBV6-5 | TRBD1 | NA | CASSPTGVGKPQHF | TGTGCCAGCAGTCCGACAGGGGTGGGGAAGCCCCAGCATTTT
TRBJ2-1 | TRBV14 | NA | NA | CASSQDRVREQFF | TGTGCCAGCAGCCAAGACAGGGTACGAGAGCAGTTCTTC
TRBJ1-6 | TRBV9 | NA | NA | CASSPSGGSPLHF | TGTGCCAGCAGCCCCAGCGGGGGATCACCCCTCCACTTT
TRBJ2-7 | TRBV11-2 | TRBD2 | NA | CASSSLPWTSGSKYEQYF | TGTGCCAGCAGCTCCCTCCCCTGGACTAGCGGGAGTAAGTACGAGCAGTACTTC
TRBJ2-3 | TRBV29-1 | NA | once | CSGGDSTDTQYF | TGCAGCGGCGGGGACAGCACAGATACGCAGTATTTT
TRBJ1-2 | TRBV6-5 | NA | NA | CASSPGGVRDYGYTF | TGTGCCAGCAGTCCTGGAGGAGTCCGGGACTATGGCTACACCTTC
TRBJ2-1 | TRBV5-4 | NA | once | CASSLGTVQQFF | TGTGCCAGCAGCTTGGGGACAGTTCAGCAGTTCTTC
TRBJ2-1 | TRBV29-1 | NA | NA | CSARAVTNNEQFF | TGCAGCGCGCGGGCAGTGACTAATAATGAGCAGTTCTTC
TRBJ2-1 | TRBV5-1 | TRBD2 | NA | CASSLGGTSGIGEQFF | TGCGCCAGCAGCTTGGGTGGGACTAGCGGGATCGGTGAGCAGTTCTTC
TRBJ2-7 | TRBV11-2 | NA | NA | CASSLGSGPSYEQYF | TGTGCCAGCAGCTTAGGCAGCGGGCCCTCCTACGAGCAGTACTTC
TRBJ2-1 | TRBV6-5 | TRBD2 | NA | CASSRLAGGYNEQFF | TGTGCCAGCAGTCGACTAGCCGGGGGCTACAATGAGCAGTTCTTC
TRBJ1-1 | TRBV7-9 | NA | once | CASREGMSGEAFF | TGTGCCAGCAGAGAAGGGATGTCGGGGGAAGCTTTCTTT
TRBJ2-7 | TRBV30 | TRBD1 | NA | CAWSDDQGAHEQYF | TGTGCCTGGAGCGATGACCAGGGGGCCCACGAGCAGTACTTC
TRBJ1-1 | TRBV3-1/TRBV3-2 | TRBD1 | NA | CASSQARRQGAGTEAFF | TGTGCCAGCAGCCAAGCCCGCAGACAGGGGGCAGGGACTGAAGCTTTCTTT
TRBJ2-2 | TRBV4-1 | TRBD1 | NA | CASSHGDRDNTGELFF | TGCGCCAGCAGCCACGGGGACAGGGACAACACCGGGGAGCTGTTTTTT
TRBJ2-1 | TRBV5-1 | TRBD2 | few | CASSLRAGTPYNEQFF | TGCGCCAGCAGCTTGCGAGCGGGAACTCCCTACAATGAGCAGTTCTTC
TRBJ2-3 | TRBV27 | NA | NA | CASDRDYLDSVGGSTDTQYF | TGTGCCAGCGATCGTGACTACCTGGACTCGGTTGGAGGGAGCACAGATACGCAGTATTTT
TRBJ1-2 | TRBV5-4 | TRBD1 | NA | CASSSDRAGRGYTF | TGTGCCAGCAGCTCGGACAGGGCTGGCCGTGGCTACACCTTC
TRBJ1-1 | TRBV20-1 | NA | NA | CSASGVGGAFF | TGCAGTGCTAGTGGGGTCGGGGGAGCTTTCTTT
TRBJ2-2 | TRBV9 | TRBD2 | NA | CASSAVLMRGGRPGELFF | TGTGCCAGCAGCGCCGTCCTGATGAGGGGCGGGAGGCCCGGGGAGCTGTTTTTT
TRBJ1-2 | TRBV19 | TRBD1 | NA | CASIEDRDGYGYTF | TGTGCCAGTATCGAGGACAGGGATGGCTATGGCTACACCTTC
TRBJ2-3 | TRBV6-5 | NA | NA | CASSYSLDSQQYF | TGTGCCAGCAGTTACTCTCTTGACAGCCAGCAGTATTTT
TRBJ1-2 | TRBV7-9 | TRBD1 | NA | CASSAGGTGTYGYTF | TGTGCCAGCAGTGCCGGGGGGACAGGGACCTATGGCTACACCTTC
TRBJ1-2 | TRBV10-3 | NA | few | CAISDPGGTSNYGYTF | TGTGCCATCAGTGACCCAGGAGGTACTTCTAACTATGGCTACACCTTC
TRBJ1-3 | TRBV7-9 | NA | NA | CASSLLAGNPGNTIYF | TGTGCCAGCAGCTTACTGGCAGGGAACCCTGGAAACACCATATATTTT
TRBJ2-6 | TRBV27 | NA | NA | CASSYSGANVLTF | TGTGCCAGCAGCTACTCTGGGGCCAACGTCCTGACTTTC
TRBJ2-2 | TRBV19 | NA | NA | CASSKEGNTGELFF | TGTGCCAGTAGTAAGGAGGGGAACACCGGGGAGCTGTTTTTT
TRBJ2-3 | TRBV7-7 | TRBD1 | NA | CASSLTGGTDTQYF | TGTGCTAGCAGCTTAACAGGGGGGACAGATACGCAGTATTTT